Included here is one TCR beta chain sequence, with context. Its specificity is unknown. These data belong to a study of cytomegalovirus exposure and HLA in healthy donors. Points from the study as a whole: It was shown in a later analysis that HLA-associated TCR beta chains were more clonally expanded than other, equally common chains. Roughly uniform depth of sequencing across donors was assumed in presence/absence analyses.

V gave up 5 bases and J gave up 2 bases; unmatched junction bases: 7. Germline CDR1 SGHDT, CDR2 YYEEEE. The CDR3 is made up of 14 amino acids. PCR employed 60 Vbeta and 13 Jbeta primers. This table comes from immunoSEQ multiplex PCR, and its TCRdb copy is limited to in-frame clones, with some not included. The table records some 190,000 clones, around 84% of them present only once. Sequenced: PBMCs. V usage is TRBV5-6 and J usage is TRBJ2-7; 7 nucleotides line up with TRBD2. The TCR comes from a man between 35 and 55 years old in good health and CMV-seropositive. CDR3 sequence: CASRPRGDPYEQYF. The CDR3 coding sequence is TGTGCCAGCAGACCACGGGGGGACCCCTACGAGCAGTACTTC. Full variable domain (missing parts from reference TRBV5-6 and TRBJ2-7): DAGVTQSPTHLIKTRGQQVTLRCSPKSGHDTVSWYQQALGQGPQFIFQYYEEEERQRGNFPDRFSGHQFPNYSSELNVNALLLGDSALYLCASRPRGDPYEQYFGPGTRLTVT.